This entry features one TCR beta chain sequence. Its antigen has not been determined. Base quality data are lacking; no much larger clone is found one base away. The germline V gene supplies CDR1 MGHRA and CDR2 YSYEKL. The CDR3 numbers 14 residues from cysteine through phenylalanine. The only DNA kept is the CDR3, 42 bases in frame from the first base. V gives up 3 bases and J gives up 0 bases, and the segment between their germline ends measures 9 bases. The CDR3 regions of human TCRbeta chains were subjected to immunosequencing. On the authors' methods: Repertoire TCRs were matched against a reference library of SARS-CoV-2-specific TCRs generated with the MIRA antigen-specificity platform. Breadth meant the fraction of unique TCRs that were SARS-CoV-2-associated, whereas depth meant the fraction of total T cells that were SARS-CoV-2-associated. Using the MIRA data, every spike-specific TCR was mapped to the spike region that the TCR reacted to and assigned to either a CD4 or a CD8 class. Log10-transformed breadth and depth values were compared by one-way ANOVA with Sidak's multiple comparisons tests. Not all clones reach the TCRdb copy of this immuneACCESS table, which keeps in-frame sequences only. Checked studies attribute under half of the gap to unresolved V genes and leave the rest unexplained. The V and J calls and clone size are taken from that table; D and trimming were inferred from the DNA. Within this sample are roughly 140,000 clones, with 75% to 95% of them counted one time only. The ten largest clonotypes hold roughly 2.9% of the sample.

In light of the paper, this sample's time point label describes: baseline before first vaccination. The treatment or condition label on this specimen signifies: meningococcal conjugate vaccine given as trial control. Vaccinee samples were obtained from the UK trials COV001 and COV002, which included a single-blind randomized controlled phase 2/3 trial of AZD1222 (ChAdOx1 nCoV-19) in healthy adults. For TCRbeta chain sequencing, PBMC samples from trial participants were taken at day 0 and at day 28 after the second dose. The sample comes from a study of T cell responses to AZD1222 COVID-19 vaccine (dated by TCRdb to about 2021). About the investigation overall: TCR sequencing covered more than 230 trial participants: 200 to 220 given two doses of AZD1222 and approximately 25 given two doses of MenACWY control vaccine. Trial participants were enrolled into age subgroups of 18-55, 56-69 and 70-plus years, which contained around 140, 26 and 57 TCR-sequenced participants, respectively.

What the authors observed across the whole study: No day 14 peak-response samples were available, so repertoires were characterized only after the peak T cell response. Conclusions about previously exposed vaccinees are limited, since just 6 or 7 AZD1222 recipients were seropositive for SARS-CoV-2 at baseline. Epitopes outside the regions mutated in the B.1.351 and B.1.1.7 variants were reportedly recognized by nearly half of the unique spike-specific TCRs. The 56-69-year group was small, and its depth increase did not reach significance, likely because of low power. Spike-specific TCR breadth and depth rose significantly after two AZD1222 doses compared with day 0 and with MenACWY recipients. CD4 TCRs associated with the vaccine covered the entire spike protein, and the dominant responses were in regions 160-218 and 743-854. Participants were mostly white British and included more females than males, and it was suggested by the authors that clonal diversity may have been underestimated.

The source material was peripheral blood, sampled on day 0 of MenACWY control vaccination. The rearranged chain carries TRBV4-1 and TRBJ2-7; the D gene is not confidently resolved. The source is an adult in good health. The bases are TGCGCCAGCAGCCAGGGTGACAACTCCTACGAGCAGTACTTC. This encodes CASSQGDNSYEQYF.